This entry describes one T cell receptor beta chain. Its antigen is undetermined. This entry comes from a study of T cell clonotyping in hematopoietic cell transplantation. Germline lookup yields CDR1 LGHNA and CDR2 YSLEER. The length of the CDR3 is 15 residues. Trimming removed 4 bases from V and 5 bases from J; junction bases left unmatched: 5. Time point reported: recipient sample about 28 days before transplant, after cytoreduction. Notes on the study in general: Cells were unsorted, so CD4 and CD8 contributions were not separated.

TCRdb keeps only in-frame clones here, not all; method: immunoSEQ multiplex PCR. The sample consists of some 40,000 clones, 85% of them appearing once. The origin of this receptor is a man aged 60-69 years with acute myeloid leukemia. Some clones in this sample may be carry-over from other donors' samples. The chain combines TRBV4-3 with TRBJ2-5, with 12 bases fitting TRBD1. The sequenced sample was peripheral blood mononuclear cells, obtained before stem cell transplant. The CDR3 loop reads CASSPGTGGAETQYF. The DNA for the CDR3 is TGCGCCAGCAGCCCCGGGACAGGGGGCGCGGAGACCCAGTACTTC.